A single T cell receptor (beta chain) is shown here with its context. V lost 6 bases and J lost 0, with 11 bases in between. Germline loops: CDR1 SEHNR, CDR2 FQNEAQ (reference sequence). This CDR3 contains 14 residues. The data derive from a study of CD8 T cells in Susac syndrome. Roughly 0.45 to 1 ug RNA was reverse transcribed with random hexamers. Using its own MiXCR run on the immunoSEQ multiplex PCR reads, TCRdb lists one record per CDR3 protein. Among about 140,000 distinct CDR3 sequences listed, approximately 96% were seen once. The multiple sclerosis control group was made up of treatment-naive patients with stable or active relapsing-remitting disease.

This chain links TRBV7-9 with TRBJ2-5; the D is unclear. This clonotype was sampled from a human donor with multiple sclerosis. The specimen sequenced was CD4+ T cells from PBMCs. CDR3 loop: CASRLTMYQETQYF. The CDR3 DNA is TGTGCCAGCAGATTGACGATGTACCAAGAGACCCAGTACTTC.